This T cell receptor (beta chain) originates from a study of blood T cell repertoires in COVID-19. About the research overall: From the United States, Italy and Spain came samples of acute and convalescent COVID-19. The cDNA or gDNA used as material had been derived from T cells, B-cell-depleted T cells, or PBMCs.

After removal of 5 bases from V and 7 bases from J, the junction contained 7 bases not matched to a gene. The CDR3 totals 14 residues. Looked up from germline, CDR1 is SEHNR and CDR2 is FQNEAQ (reference sequence). TCRdb's copy holds only in-frame clones and misses some; the assay was immunoSEQ multiplex PCR. The sample consists of about 280,000 clones, around 90% of them appearing once. The sample consisted of peripheral blood. The origin of this receptor is a man in his forties or fifties with acute or convalescent COVID-19. The V call is TRBV7-9, the J call TRBJ1-4, with 7 bases identical to TRBD1. CDR3 amino acids: CASSLRDSLEKLFF. CDR3 coding DNA: TGTGCCAGCAGCCTCCGGGACAGCCTTGAAAAACTGTTTTTT.